These 18 T cell receptor beta chains came from one sample sequenced in a study of cytotoxic CD8 clonotypes in ibrutinib-treated CLL. Sequencing used immunoSEQ multiplex PCR; TCRdb keeps in-frame clones, though not all of them. Of around 70,000 clones detected, approximately 90% appear once; the ten largest clones hold 3% to 3.5%. The sequencing here drew on PBMCs, taken after 12 months of ibrutinib treatment. The receptor set was obtained from a human donor with chronic lymphocytic leukemia.

The CDR3 nucleotides read TGTGCCAGCAGTTTGGTAGGAGGGTCAGATACGCAGTATTTT. Its protein product is CASSLVGGSDTQYF. The rearrangement links TRBV28 to TRBJ2-3, with D possibly TRBD2 on 6 matching bases. The germline V gene has CDR1 MDHEN and CDR2 SYDVKM. This CDR3 is built from 14 residues. The germline V and J ends were trimmed by 3 bases and 4 bases, with 11 bases remaining between them.

This chain links TRBV19 with TRBJ2-2; D is unresolved. Trimming took off 3 bases at V and 6 bases at J, with 5 bases between the two ends. Per germline, CDR1 LNHDA and CDR2 SQIVND (reference sequence). CDR3 length: 12 residues. CDR3 in amino acids: CASSISAGELFF. In nucleotides, the CDR3 is TGTGCCAGTAGTATCTCCGCCGGGGAGCTGTTTTTT.

This chain uses TRBV4-3 with TRBJ2-5, with D possibly being TRBD1 (7 bases). V lost 0 bases, J lost 1 base, and 24 bases lay in between. The CDR3 runs to 20 residues. The germline gives CDR1 LGHNA, CDR2 YSLEER. The CDR3 loop is CASSQDMAAGGMGGQETQYF. The CDR3 nucleotides are TGCGCCAGCAGCCAAGATATGGCGGCAGGGGGAATGGGGGGCCAAGAGACCCAGTACTTC.

In DNA, the CDR3 is TGTGCCATCAGTGACAGTCTAGCGGTGTACGAGCAGTACTTC. It is translated as CAISDSLAVYEQYF. This rearrangement joins TRBV10-3 to TRBJ2-7; 7 bases are shared with TRBD2. Trimming removed 3 bases from V and 4 bases from J; junction bases left unmatched: 6. The CDR3 is 14 residues long. Germline lookup yields CDR1 ENHRY and CDR2 SYGVKD.

The V call is TRBV5-5, the J call TRBJ2-7; the D gene is possibly TRBD2 (6 bases). The V end was cut by 2 bases, the J end by 0 bases, with 9 bases between. Per germline, CDR1 SGHKS and CDR2 YYEKEE (reference sequence). The CDR3 loop spans 14 amino acids. CDR3 amino acids: CASSFPDYSYEQYF. For the CDR3, the DNA is TGTGCCAGCAGCTTCCCGGACTACTCCTACGAGCAGTACTTC.

The gene calls are TRBV9 and TRBJ2-5; D is possibly TRBD1 (7 bases). The germline V gene has CDR1 SGDLS and CDR2 YYNGEE. V shed 4 bases and J shed 5 bases, with 24 bases lying between them. The CDR3 has 17 residues. DNA for the CDR3: TGTGCCAGCAGCTCGTCACCCGCGGCAGGGGGAGGTGAGACCCAGTACTTC. This sequence encodes CASSSSPAAGGGETQYF. Full variable domain (rest looked up from reference TRBV9 and TRBJ2-5): DSGVTQTPKHLITATGQRVTLRCSPRSGDLSVYWYQQSLDQGLQFLIQYYNGEERAKGNILERFSAQQFPDLHSELNLSSLELGDSALYFCASSSSPAAGGGETQYFGPGTRLLVL.

The J gene is TRBJ2-3, the V gene TRBV10-3; D is uncertain. The ends were cut back, 10 bases at V and 6 bases at J, with 14 bases in the middle. CDR3 length equals 12 residues. Germline V lookup: CDR1 ENHRY, CDR2 SYGVKD. This CDR3 reads CATNPGVDTQYF. CDR3 in DNA: TGTGCCACCAATCCAGGCGTGGATACGCAGTATTTT.

This clone was counted only a few times. The chain joins TRBV19 to TRBJ2-5; 11 bases are a match to TRBD2. This CDR3 contains 14 residues. Losses at the gene ends were 6 bases for V and 2 bases for J; bases not matched to a gene: 2. Looked up from germline, CDR1 is LNHDA and CDR2 is SQIVND (reference sequence). CDR3 DNA sequence: TGTGCCAGTAGCAGACTAGCGGGGCAAGAGACCCAGTACTTC. Protein sequence: CASSRLAGQETQYF.

The chain joins TRBV19 to TRBJ2-7; a weak D match, TRBD2 (5 bases). The CDR3 runs 11 residues. Deletions cut 9 bases from V and 7 bases from J, with 13 bases between. Germline CDR1 is LNHDA and CDR2 is SQIVND (reference sequence). CDR3 amino acids: CARKCSGEQYF. The DNA of the CDR3 is TGTGCCAGAAAATGTTCGGGGGAGCAGTACTTC.

V and J are TRBV5-5 and TRBJ2-1; 7 nucleotides agree with TRBD2. The junction had 4 bases not matched to a gene; V was cut back by 1 base and J by 3 bases. Germline V gene lookup returns CDR1 SGHKS and CDR2 YYEKEE (reference sequence). The CDR3 is made up of 15 amino acids. The CDR3 bases are TGTGCCAGCAGCTTGAGGCTAGCGGTCTACAATGAGCAGTTCTTC. This encodes CASSLRLAVYNEQFF.

The J gene is TRBJ2-2, the V gene TRBV7-9, with D perhaps TRBD2 (5 bases). The CDR3 loop spans 18 amino acids. V gave up 2 bases and J gave up 3 bases, with 19 bases separating them. Germline CDR1 SEHNR, CDR2 FQNEAQ (reference sequence). The CDR3 bases are TGTGCCAGCAGCTTATTACAAGGGCCGGGGTTTTACACCGGGGAGCTGTTTTTT. Its translation: CASSLLQGPGFYTGELFF.

The rearrangement joins TRBV5-1 to TRBJ2-7; the match to TRBD1 covers 12 bases. The ends lost 7 bases at V and 4 bases at J; junction bases unmatched: 15. This CDR3 is built from 17 residues. The germline gives CDR1 SGHRS, CDR2 YFSETQ. The CDR3 DNA follows: TGCGCCAGCGGTCAGATGACCGGGACAGGGGGCACTTACGAGCAGTACTTC. This encodes CASGQMTGTGGTYEQYF.

This clone was seen more than once but under ten times. This CDR3 reads CAISESVGGYTF. CDR3 nucleotides: TGTGCCATCAGTGAGTCGGTGGGCGGCTACACCTTC. This chain connects TRBV10-3 to TRBJ1-2; no clear D gene. V was pared by 0 bases and J by 8 bases, with 7 bases between. The germline V gene encodes CDR1 ENHRY and CDR2 SYGVKD. The CDR3 has 12 residues.

This chain uses TRBV7-3 with TRBJ2-3, with 7 positions matching TRBD2. Germline values: CDR1 SGHTA, CDR2 FQGTGA. CDR3 length: 15 amino acids. J lost 0 bases, V lost 4 bases, and 4 bases had no gene match. The CDR3 here is CASSSLAASTDTQYF. The CDR3 bases are TGTGCCAGCAGCTCCCTAGCGGCTAGCACAGATACGCAGTATTTT. The variable domain in full, completed from reference TRBV7-3 and TRBJ2-3, reads GAGVSQTPSNKVTEKGKYVELRCDPISGHTALYWYRQSLGQGPEFLIYFQGTGAADDSGLPNDRFFAVRPEGSVSTLKIQRTERGDSAVYLCASSSLAASTDTQYFGPGTRLTVL.

CDR3 nucleotide sequence: TGTGCCAGCAGTTTATCCGCCGGGGGCGGGGAGCTGTTTTTT. Residues: CASSLSAGGGELFF. The chain joins TRBV27 to TRBJ2-2, with D maybe TRBD2 (6 bases). V shed 0 bases and J shed 7 bases, with 9 bases lying between them. This CDR3 comprises 14 residues. The germline gives CDR1 MNHEY, CDR2 SMNVEV (reference sequence).

The chain carries TRBV4-3 and TRBJ1-5, with D tentatively TRBD1 (6 bases). Germline V gene lookup returns CDR1 LGHNA and CDR2 YSLEER. Deletions cut 1 base from V and 2 bases from J, with 12 bases between. The CDR3 has 16 residues. This chain's CDR3 is CASSQGVGQGNQPQHF. The CDR3 nucleotides are TGCGCCAGCAGCCAAGGTGTGGGACAAGGCAATCAGCCCCAGCATTTT.

The chain carries TRBV10-3 and TRBJ1-2, with D possibly matching TRBD1 (5 bases). CDR1 is ENHRY and CDR2 is SYGVKD in the germline V gene. Deletions cut 0 bases from V and 5 bases from J, with 19 bases between. The CDR3 has 17 residues. The CDR3 here is CAISESSVGRTRYGYTF. CDR3 bases: TGTGCCATCAGTGAGTCGAGTGTTGGACGGACACGGTATGGCTACACCTTC.

In its sample, this clone was seen a few times. J is TRBJ1-2 and V is TRBV5-1, with D uncertain. This CDR3 is 15 amino acids long. Trimming stripped 0 bases from V and 5 bases from J, with 14 bases between. CDR1 is SGHRS, CDR2 YFSETQ, per germline. CDR3 sequence: CASSLAGGPEYGYTF. CDR3 nucleotide sequence: TGCGCCAGCAGCTTGGCAGGAGGGCCCGAATATGGCTACACCTTC.